This T cell receptor (beta chain) was identified in a study of OX40 agonist ivuxolimab in advanced cancers. V dropped 0 bases and J dropped 0 bases, with 6 bases sitting between them. The CDR3 is made up of 14 amino acids. In germline, CDR1 is MGHRA, CDR2 YSYEKL. Sequenced by immunoSEQ multiplex PCR; TCRdb stores in-frame clones only, minus some. The sample yields some 65,000 clones, around 87% seen once. This chain connects TRBV4-1 to TRBJ2-7; the D is unclear. This sample comprised CD4+ or CD8+ T cells sorted from blood, obtained in a trial of the OX40 agonist ivuxolimab. The sequence derives from an adult with an advanced solid tumor such as melanoma, head and neck, liver or kidney cancer. The DNA of the CDR3 is TGCGCCAGCAGCCAAGATTCCCTCTCCTACGAGCAGTACTTC. Protein sequence: CASSQDSLSYEQYF.